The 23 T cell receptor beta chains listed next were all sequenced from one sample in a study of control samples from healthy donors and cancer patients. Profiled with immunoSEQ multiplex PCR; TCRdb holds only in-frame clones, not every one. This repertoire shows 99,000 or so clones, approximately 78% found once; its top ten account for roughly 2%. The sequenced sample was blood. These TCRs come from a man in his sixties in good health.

CDR3 in amino acids: CAWRNFRDRDPGTQYF. The CDR3 nucleotides are TGTGCCTGGAGGAACTTCCGGGACAGGGATCCTGGTACGCAGTATTTT. This rearrangement joins TRBV30 to TRBJ2-3, with 9 positions matching TRBD1. J lost 8 bases, V lost 3 bases, and 15 bases had no gene match. Germline lookup yields CDR1 GTSNPN and CDR2 SVGIG (reference sequence). The CDR3 runs to 16 residues.

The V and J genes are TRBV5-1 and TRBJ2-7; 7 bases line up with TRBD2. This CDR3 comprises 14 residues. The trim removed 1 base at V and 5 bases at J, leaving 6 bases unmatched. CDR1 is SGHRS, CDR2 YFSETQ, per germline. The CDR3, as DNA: TGCGCCAGCAGCTTGACGGGGGAGGGTAACGAGCAGTACTTC. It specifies CASSLTGEGNEQYF.

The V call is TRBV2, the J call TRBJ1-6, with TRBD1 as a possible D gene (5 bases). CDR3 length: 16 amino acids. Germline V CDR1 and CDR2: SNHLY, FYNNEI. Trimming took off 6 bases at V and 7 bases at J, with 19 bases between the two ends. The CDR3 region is CASSLRSGTVNSPLHF. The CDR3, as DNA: TGTGCCAGCAGCTTACGATCCGGGACGGTAAATTCACCCCTCCACTTT.

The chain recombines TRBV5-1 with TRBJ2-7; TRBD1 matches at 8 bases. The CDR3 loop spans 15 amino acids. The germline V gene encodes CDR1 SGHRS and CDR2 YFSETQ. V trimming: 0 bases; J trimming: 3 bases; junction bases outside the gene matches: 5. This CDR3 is CASSLAKGQGYEQYF. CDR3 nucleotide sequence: TGCGCCAGCAGCTTGGCAAAAGGACAGGGCTACGAGCAGTACTTC. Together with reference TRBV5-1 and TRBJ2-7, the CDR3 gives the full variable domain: KAGVTQTPRYLIKTRGQQVTLSCSPISGHRSVSWYQQTPGQGLQFLFEYFSETQRNKGNFPGRFSGRQFSNSRSEMNVSTLELGDSALYLCASSLAKGQGYEQYFGPGTRLTVT.

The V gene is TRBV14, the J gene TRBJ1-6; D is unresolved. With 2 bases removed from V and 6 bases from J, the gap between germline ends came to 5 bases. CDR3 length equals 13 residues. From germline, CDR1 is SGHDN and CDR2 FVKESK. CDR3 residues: CASSQSGNSPLHF. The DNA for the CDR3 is TGTGCCAGCAGCCAATCGGGTAATTCACCCCTCCACTTT.

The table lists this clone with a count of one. CDR3 sequence reads: CASSTPGRMKDEQYF. The CDR3 DNA is TGTGCCAGTAGTACCCCCGGACGGATGAAGGACGAGCAGTACTTC. This chain joins TRBV19 and TRBJ2-7; D gene unclear. V was pared by 4 bases and J by 5 bases, with 18 bases between. This CDR3 has 15 residues. In germline, CDR1 is LNHDA, CDR2 SQIVND (reference sequence).

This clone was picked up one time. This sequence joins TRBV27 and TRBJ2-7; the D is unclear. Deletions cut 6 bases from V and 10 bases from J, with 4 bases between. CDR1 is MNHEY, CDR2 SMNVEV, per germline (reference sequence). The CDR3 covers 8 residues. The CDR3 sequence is CASSRQYF. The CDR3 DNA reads TGTGCCAGCAGCCGTCAGTACTTC.

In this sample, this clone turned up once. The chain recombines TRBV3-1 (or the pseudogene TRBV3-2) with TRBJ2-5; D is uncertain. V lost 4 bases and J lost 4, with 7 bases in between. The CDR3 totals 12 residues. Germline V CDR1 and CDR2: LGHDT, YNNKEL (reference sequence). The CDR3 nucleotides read TGTGCCAGCAGCCGTCCGGGAGAGACCCAGTACTTC. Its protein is CASSRPGETQYF.

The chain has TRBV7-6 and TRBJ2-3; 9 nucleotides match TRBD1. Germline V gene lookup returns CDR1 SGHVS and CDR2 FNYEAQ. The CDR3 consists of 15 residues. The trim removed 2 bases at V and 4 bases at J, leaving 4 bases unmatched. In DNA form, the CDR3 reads TGTGCCAGCAGCTTAACAGGGGGCATGGCAGATACGCAGTATTTT. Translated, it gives CASSLTGGMADTQYF.

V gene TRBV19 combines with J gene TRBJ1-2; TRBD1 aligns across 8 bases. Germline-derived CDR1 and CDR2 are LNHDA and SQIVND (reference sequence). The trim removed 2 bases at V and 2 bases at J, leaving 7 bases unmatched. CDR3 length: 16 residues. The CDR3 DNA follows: TGTGCCAGTAGTATACTCGCGACAGGGGCCAACTATGGCTACACCTTC. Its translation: CASSILATGANYGYTF.

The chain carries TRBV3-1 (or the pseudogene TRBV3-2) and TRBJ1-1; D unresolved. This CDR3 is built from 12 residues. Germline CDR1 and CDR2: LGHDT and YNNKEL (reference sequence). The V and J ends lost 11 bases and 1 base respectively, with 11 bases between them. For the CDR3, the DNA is TGTGCCGGGCAACGTCCGAACACTGAAGCTTTCTTT. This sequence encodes CAGQRPNTEAFF.

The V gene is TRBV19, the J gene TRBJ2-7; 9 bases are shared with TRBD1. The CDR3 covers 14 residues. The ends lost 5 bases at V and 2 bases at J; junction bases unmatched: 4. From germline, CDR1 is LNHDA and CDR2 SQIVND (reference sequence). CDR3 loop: CASSPGTGPYEQYF. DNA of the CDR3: TGTGCCAGTAGTCCGGGGACAGGGCCCTACGAGCAGTACTTC.

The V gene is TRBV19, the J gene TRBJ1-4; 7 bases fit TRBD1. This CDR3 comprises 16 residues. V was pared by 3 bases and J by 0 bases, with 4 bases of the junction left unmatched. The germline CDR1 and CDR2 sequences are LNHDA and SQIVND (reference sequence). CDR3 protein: CASSMGTVTTNEKLFF. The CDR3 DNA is TGTGCCAGTAGTATGGGGACAGTTACAACTAATGAAAAACTGTTTTTT.

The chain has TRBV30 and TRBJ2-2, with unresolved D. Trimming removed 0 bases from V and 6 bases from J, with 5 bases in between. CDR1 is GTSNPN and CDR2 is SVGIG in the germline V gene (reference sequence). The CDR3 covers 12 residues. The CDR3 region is CAWSVRPGELFF. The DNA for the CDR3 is TGTGCCTGGAGTGTACGCCCCGGGGAGCTGTTTTTT.

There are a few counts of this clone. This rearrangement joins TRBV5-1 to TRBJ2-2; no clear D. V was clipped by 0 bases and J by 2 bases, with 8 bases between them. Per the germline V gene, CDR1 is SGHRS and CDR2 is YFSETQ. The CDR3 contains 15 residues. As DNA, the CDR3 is TGCGCCAGCAGCTTGGATCCCTCCAACACCGGGGAGCTGTTTTTT. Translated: CASSLDPSNTGELFF.

CDR3 in DNA: TGTGCCACCAGTGATTACGGTGATACGCAGTATTTT. Its translation: CATSDYGDTQYF. V and J are TRBV24-1 and TRBJ2-3; D gene uncertain. The CDR3 consists of 12 residues. V dropped 2 bases and J dropped 6 bases, with 5 bases sitting between them. Germline V gene data show CDR1 as KGHDR and CDR2 as SFDVKD.

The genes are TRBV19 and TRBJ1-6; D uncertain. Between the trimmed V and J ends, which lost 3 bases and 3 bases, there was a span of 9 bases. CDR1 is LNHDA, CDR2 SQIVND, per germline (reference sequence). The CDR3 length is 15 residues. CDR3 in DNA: TGTGCCAGTAGTATCGGGCGGGGCTATAATTCACCCCTCCACTTT. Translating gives CASSIGRGYNSPLHF.

CDR3: CASSFTRMTEAFF. The CDR3, as DNA: TGTGCCAGCAGCTTTACCAGGATGACTGAAGCTTTCTTT. The chain combines TRBV11-3 with TRBJ1-1; no clear D gene. The ends were cut back, 3 bases at V and 5 bases at J, with 10 bases in the middle. This CDR3 has 13 residues. Looked up from germline, CDR1 is SGHNT and CDR2 is YENEEA.

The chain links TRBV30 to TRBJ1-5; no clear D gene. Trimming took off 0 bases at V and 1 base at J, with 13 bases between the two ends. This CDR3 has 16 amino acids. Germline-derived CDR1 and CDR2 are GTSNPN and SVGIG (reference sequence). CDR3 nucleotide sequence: TGTGCCTGGAGTGTAGGTTCATCGTTAAGCAATCAGCCCCAGCATTTT. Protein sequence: CAWSVGSSLSNQPQHF.

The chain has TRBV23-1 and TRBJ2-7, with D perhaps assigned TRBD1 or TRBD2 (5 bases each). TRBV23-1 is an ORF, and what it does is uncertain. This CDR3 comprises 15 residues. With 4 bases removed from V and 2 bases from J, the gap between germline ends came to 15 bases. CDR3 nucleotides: TGCGCCAGCAGTCCGGAGGACACCCAACCCTACGAGCAGTACTTC. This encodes CASSPEDTQPYEQYF.

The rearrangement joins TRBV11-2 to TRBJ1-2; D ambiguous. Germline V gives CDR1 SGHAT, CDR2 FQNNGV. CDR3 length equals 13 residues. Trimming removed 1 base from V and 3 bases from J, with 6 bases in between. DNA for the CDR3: TGTGCCAGCAGCTTAGGGGGTCACTATGGCTACACCTTC. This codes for CASSLGGHYGYTF.

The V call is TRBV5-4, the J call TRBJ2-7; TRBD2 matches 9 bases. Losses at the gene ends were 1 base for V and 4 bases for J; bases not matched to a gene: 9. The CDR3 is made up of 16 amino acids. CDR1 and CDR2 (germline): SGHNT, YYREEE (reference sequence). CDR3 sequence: CASSLRSGGGGYEQYF. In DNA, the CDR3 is TGTGCCAGCAGCTTGCGGTCTGGCGGGGGGGGATACGAGCAGTACTTC.

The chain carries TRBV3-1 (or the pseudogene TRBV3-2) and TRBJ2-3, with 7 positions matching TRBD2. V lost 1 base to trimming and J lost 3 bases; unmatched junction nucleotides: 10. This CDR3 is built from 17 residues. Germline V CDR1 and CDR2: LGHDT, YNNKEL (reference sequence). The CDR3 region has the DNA TGTGCCAGCAGCCAAGTTCTGGCGGGAGCGTTGACAGATACGCAGTATTTT. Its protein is CASSQVLAGALTDTQYF.